This section outlines one T cell receptor (beta chain) sequence together with its context. Its antigen is unknown. Those who donated were healthy bone marrow donors. This entry comes from a study of cytomegalovirus exposure and HLA in healthy donors. Study-level results: Upon later analysis, TCR association rates were observed to vary by HLA locus, being highest for DRB1 and lowest for HLA-C.

Germline-derived CDR1 and CDR2 are SNHLY and FYNNEI. The CDR3 runs 16 residues. Trimming removed 2 bases at V and 1 base at J, with 9 bases between. PCR employed 60 Vbeta and 13 Jbeta primers. Under the authors' procedure: There were around 80 million unique TCR beta chains by a later count, and approximately 11 million of them were shared. The protocol was immunoSEQ multiplex PCR, while the TCRdb copy is restricted to in-frame clones and leaves out a portion. V and J calls and clone size are as listed in that table; D and trimming were resolved from the DNA. The sample yields about 120,000 clones, around 80% seen once.

This TCR came from a man aged 30 to 39 in good health and CMV-seropositive. This sequence joins TRBV2 and TRBJ2-6; a possible D gene is TRBD1 (5 bases). Material for sequencing was PBMCs. CDR3 in amino acids: CASSEQGLSGANVLTF. In DNA form, the CDR3 reads TGTGCCAGCAGTGAACAGGGCCTTTCTGGGGCCAACGTCCTGACTTTC.